The 2 T cell receptor beta chains in this list originate from one sample, sequenced in a study of glioma-infiltrating T cells after dendritic cell vaccination. The assay was immunoSEQ multiplex PCR, and TCRdb's table has in-frame clones only and misses some. The table shows around 90,000 clones, with roughly 83% occurring only once. The sequencing used blood, collected before dendritic cell vaccination. Receptors originate from a human donor with glioblastoma.

The J gene is TRBJ2-1, the V gene TRBV5-6; 10 nucleotides match TRBD2. CDR1 SGHDT and CDR2 YYEEEE come from the germline V gene. Trimming removed 2 bases from V and 13 bases from J; junction bases left unmatched: 9. This CDR3 comprises 14 residues. This CDR3 is CASSLAGGPVRQFF. In DNA form, the CDR3 reads TGTGCCAGCAGCTTAGCGGGAGGGCCAGTTCGACAGTTCTTC. Supplemented by reference TRBV5-6 and TRBJ2-1, the full variable domain reads DAGVTQSPTHLIKTRGQQVTLRCSPKSGHDTVSWYQQALGQGPQFIFQYYEEEERQRGNFPDRFSGHQFPNYSSELNVNALLLGDSALYLCASSLAGGPVRQFFGPGTRLTVL.

The chain has TRBV5-1 and TRBJ2-1; weak D call: TRBD2 (6 bases). V lost 0 bases to trimming and J lost 6 bases, with 13 bases between them. The CDR3 covers 15 residues. Germline CDR1 reads SGHRS; CDR2 reads YFSETQ. The CDR3 nucleotides are TGCGCCAGCAGCTTGGGCCCCGTGGGACTCAATGAGCAGTTCTTC. This sequence encodes CASSLGPVGLNEQFF. Together with reference TRBV5-1 and TRBJ2-1, the CDR3 gives the full variable domain: KAGVTQTPRYLIKTRGQQVTLSCSPISGHRSVSWYQQTPGQGLQFLFEYFSETQRNKGNFPGRFSGRQFSNSRSEMNVSTLELGDSALYLCASSLGPVGLNEQFFGPGTRLTVL.